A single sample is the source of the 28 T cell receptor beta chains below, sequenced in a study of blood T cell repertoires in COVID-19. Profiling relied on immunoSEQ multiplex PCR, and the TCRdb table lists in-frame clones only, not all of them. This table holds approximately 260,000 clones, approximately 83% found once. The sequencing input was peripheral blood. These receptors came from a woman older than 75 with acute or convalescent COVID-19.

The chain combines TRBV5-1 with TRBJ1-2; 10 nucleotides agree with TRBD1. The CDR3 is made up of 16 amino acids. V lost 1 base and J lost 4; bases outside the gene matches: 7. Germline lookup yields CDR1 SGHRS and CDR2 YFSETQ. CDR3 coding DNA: TGCGCCAGCAGCTTGAACACCGGGACAGGGGTCTATGGCTACACCTTC. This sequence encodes CASSLNTGTGVYGYTF.

In nucleotides, the CDR3 is TGTGCCAGCAGTTCTCCAGTTAACACTGAAGCTTTCTTT. Its translation: CASSSPVNTEAFF. This rearrangement joins TRBV28 to TRBJ1-1; D call uncertain. Trimming pared 4 bases from V and 2 bases from J, leaving 8 bases between. This CDR3 is built from 13 residues. CDR1 and CDR2 (germline): MDHEN, SYDVKM.

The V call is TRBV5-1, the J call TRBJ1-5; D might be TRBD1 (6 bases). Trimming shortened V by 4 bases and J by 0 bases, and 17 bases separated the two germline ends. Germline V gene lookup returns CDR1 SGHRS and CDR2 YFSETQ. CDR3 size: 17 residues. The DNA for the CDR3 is TGCGCCAGCAGCCGTGATACAGGGCAATATAGCAATCAGCCCCAGCATTTT. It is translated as CASSRDTGQYSNQPQHF.

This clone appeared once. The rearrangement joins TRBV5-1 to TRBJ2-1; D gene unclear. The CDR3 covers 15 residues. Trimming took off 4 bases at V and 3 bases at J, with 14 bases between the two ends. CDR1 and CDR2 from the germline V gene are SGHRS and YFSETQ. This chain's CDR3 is CASSPAEAGYNEQFF. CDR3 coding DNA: TGCGCCAGCAGCCCGGCGGAAGCCGGCTACAATGAGCAGTTCTTC.

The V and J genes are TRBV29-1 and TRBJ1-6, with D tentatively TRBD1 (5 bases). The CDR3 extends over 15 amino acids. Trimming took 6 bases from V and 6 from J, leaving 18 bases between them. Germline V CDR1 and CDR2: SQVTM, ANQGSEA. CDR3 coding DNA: TGCAGCGTGAAGGAGGGGAACGGGGGTAATTCACCCCTCCACTTT. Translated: CSVKEGNGGNSPLHF.

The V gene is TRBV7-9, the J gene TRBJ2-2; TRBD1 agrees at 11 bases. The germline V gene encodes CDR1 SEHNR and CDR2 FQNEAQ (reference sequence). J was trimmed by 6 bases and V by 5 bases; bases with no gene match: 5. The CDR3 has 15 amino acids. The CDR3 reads CASSDADRGPGELFF. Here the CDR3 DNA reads TGTGCCAGCAGCGACGCGGACAGGGGGCCCGGGGAGCTGTTTTTT.

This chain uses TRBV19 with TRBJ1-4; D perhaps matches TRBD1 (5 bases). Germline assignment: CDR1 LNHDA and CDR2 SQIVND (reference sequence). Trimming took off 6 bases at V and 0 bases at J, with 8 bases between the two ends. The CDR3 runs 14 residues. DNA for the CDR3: TGTGCCAGTAGCGACAGTGCAACTAATGAAAAACTGTTTTTT. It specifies CASSDSATNEKLFF. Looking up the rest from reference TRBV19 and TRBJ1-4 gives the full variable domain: DGGITQSPKYLFRKEGQNVTLSCEQNLNHDAMYWYRQDPGQGLRLIYYSQIVNDFQKGDIAEGYSVSREKKESFPLTVTSAQKNPTAFYLCASSDSATNEKLFFGSGTQLSVL.

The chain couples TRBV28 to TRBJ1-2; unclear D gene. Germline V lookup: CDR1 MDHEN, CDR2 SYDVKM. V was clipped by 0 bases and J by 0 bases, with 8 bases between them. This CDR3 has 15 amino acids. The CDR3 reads CASSLWGASNYGYTF. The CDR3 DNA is TGTGCCAGCAGTTTATGGGGAGCATCTAACTATGGCTACACCTTC.

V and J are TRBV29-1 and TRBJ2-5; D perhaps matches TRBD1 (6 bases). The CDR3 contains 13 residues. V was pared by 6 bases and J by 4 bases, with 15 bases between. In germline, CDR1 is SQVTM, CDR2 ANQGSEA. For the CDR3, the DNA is TGCAGCGTCCAGGACAGCTCGGGAGAGACCCAGTACTTC. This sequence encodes CSVQDSSGETQYF.

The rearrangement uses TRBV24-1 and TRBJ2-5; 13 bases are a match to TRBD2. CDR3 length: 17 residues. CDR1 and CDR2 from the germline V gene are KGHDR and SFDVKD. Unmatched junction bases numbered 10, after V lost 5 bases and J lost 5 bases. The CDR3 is CATSGRLAGGGGETQYF. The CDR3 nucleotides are TGTGCCACCAGTGGCCGACTAGCGGGGGGCGGTGGGGAGACCCAGTACTTC.

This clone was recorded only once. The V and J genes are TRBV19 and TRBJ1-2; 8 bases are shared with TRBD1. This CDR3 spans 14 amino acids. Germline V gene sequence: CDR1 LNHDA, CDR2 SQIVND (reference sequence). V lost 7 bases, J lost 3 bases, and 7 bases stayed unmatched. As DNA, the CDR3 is TGTGCCAGTAACAACCGACAGGGGTACTATGGCTACACCTTC. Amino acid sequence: CASNNRQGYYGYTF.

The chain's CDR3 is CASSPSTGRGSSGNTIYF. CDR3 DNA sequence: TGTGCCAGCAGCCCTTCTACCGGCAGGGGCTCTTCTGGAAACACCATATATTTT. The chain links TRBV5-5 to TRBJ1-3; tentatively, D is TRBD1 (6 bases). Trimming removed 4 bases at V and 1 base at J, with 21 bases between. Germline CDR1 reads SGHKS; CDR2 reads YYEKEE (reference sequence). This CDR3 spans 18 amino acids.

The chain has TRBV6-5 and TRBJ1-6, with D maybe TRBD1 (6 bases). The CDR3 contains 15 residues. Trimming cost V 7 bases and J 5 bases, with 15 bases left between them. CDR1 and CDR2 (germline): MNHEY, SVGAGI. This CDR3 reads CASTKAQGHNSPLHF. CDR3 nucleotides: TGTGCCAGCACCAAAGCACAGGGACATAATTCACCCCTCCACTTT.

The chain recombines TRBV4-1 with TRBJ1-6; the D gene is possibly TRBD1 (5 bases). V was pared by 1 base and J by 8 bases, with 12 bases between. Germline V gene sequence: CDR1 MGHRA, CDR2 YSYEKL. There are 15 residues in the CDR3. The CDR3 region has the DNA TGCGCCAGCAGCCAAGTCCAGGGAGGGGATTCACCCCTCCACTTT. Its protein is CASSQVQGGDSPLHF.

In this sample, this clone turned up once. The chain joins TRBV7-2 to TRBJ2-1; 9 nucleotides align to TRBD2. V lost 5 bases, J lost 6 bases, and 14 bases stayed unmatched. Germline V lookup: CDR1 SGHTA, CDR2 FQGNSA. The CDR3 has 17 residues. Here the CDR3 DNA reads TGTGCCAGCAGCCCCCACCGGGGGGCGGGGGGGCTCAATGAGCAGTTCTTC. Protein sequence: CASSPHRGAGGLNEQFF.

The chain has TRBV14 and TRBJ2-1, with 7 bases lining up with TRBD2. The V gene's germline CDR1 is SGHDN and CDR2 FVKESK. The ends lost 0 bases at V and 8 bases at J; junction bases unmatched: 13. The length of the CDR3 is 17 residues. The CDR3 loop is CASSQDRWGGWGDEQFF. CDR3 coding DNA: TGTGCCAGCAGCCAAGATAGGTGGGGGGGATGGGGCGATGAGCAGTTCTTC. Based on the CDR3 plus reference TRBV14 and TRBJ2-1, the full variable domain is EAGVTQFPSHSVIEKGQTVTLRCDPISGHDNLYWYRRVMGKEIKFLLHFVKESKQDESGMPNNRFLAERTGGTYSTLKVQPAELEDSGVYFCASSQDRWGGWGDEQFFGPGTRLTVL.

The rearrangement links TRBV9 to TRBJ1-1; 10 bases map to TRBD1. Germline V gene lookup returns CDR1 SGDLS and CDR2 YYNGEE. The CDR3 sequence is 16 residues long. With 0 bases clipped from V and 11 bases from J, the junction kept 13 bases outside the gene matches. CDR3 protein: CASSVDMGTGAMVAFF. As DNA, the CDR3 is TGTGCCAGCAGCGTAGACATGGGGACAGGGGCTATGGTGGCTTTCTTT.

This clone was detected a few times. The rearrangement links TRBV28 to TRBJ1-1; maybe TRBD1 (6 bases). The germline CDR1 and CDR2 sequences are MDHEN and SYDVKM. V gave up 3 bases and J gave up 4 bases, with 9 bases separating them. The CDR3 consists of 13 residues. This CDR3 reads CASSFLGATEAFF. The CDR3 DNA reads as TGTGCCAGCAGTTTTCTGGGGGCCACTGAAGCTTTCTTT.

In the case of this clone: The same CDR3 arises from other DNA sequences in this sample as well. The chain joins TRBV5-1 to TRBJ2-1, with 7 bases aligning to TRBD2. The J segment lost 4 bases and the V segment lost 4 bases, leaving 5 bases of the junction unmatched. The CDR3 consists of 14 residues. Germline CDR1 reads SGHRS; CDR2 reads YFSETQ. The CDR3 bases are TGCGCCAGCAGCCTGGGGCGGGGGTACAATGAGCAGTTCTTC. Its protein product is CASSLGRGYNEQFF. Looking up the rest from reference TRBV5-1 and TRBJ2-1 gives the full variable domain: KAGVTQTPRYLIKTRGQQVTLSCSPISGHRSVSWYQQTPGQGLQFLFEYFSETQRNKGNFPGRFSGRQFSNSRSEMNVSTLELGDSALYLCASSLGRGYNEQFFGPGTRLTVL.

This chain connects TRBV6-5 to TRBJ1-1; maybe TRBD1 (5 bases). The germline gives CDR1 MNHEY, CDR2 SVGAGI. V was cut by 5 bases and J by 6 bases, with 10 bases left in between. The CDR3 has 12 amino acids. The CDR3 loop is CASSLRGAEAFF. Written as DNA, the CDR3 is TGTGCCAGCAGTCTAAGGGGCGCTGAAGCTTTCTTT.

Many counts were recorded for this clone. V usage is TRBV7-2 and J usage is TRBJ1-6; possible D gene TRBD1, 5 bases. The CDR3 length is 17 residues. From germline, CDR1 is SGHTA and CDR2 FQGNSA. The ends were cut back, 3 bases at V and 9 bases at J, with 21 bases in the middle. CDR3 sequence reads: CASSFSGTPGWGSPLHF. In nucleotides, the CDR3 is TGTGCCAGCAGCTTCTCCGGGACTCCAGGGTGGGGTTCACCCCTCCACTTT.

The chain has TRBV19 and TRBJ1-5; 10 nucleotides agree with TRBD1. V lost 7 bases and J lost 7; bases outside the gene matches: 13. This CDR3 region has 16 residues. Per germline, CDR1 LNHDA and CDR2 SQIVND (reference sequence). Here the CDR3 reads CASTRQGANTGQPQHF. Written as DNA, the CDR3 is TGTGCCAGTACCCGACAGGGGGCGAATACGGGACAGCCCCAGCATTTT.

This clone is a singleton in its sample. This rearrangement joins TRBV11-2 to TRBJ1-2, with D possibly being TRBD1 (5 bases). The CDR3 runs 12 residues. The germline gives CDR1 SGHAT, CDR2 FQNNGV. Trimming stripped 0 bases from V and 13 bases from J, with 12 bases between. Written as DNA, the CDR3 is TGTGCCAGCAGCTTAGATGGGGCAGCTGCCACCTTC. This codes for CASSLDGAAATF.

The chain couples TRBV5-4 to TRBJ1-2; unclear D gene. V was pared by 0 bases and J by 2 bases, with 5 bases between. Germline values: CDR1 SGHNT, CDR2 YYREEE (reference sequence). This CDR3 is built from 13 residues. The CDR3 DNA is TGTGCCAGCAGCTTGGACAGCAACTATGGCTACACCTTC. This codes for CASSLDSNYGYTF.

The CDR3 protein is CASSTGTGGRPLHF. The CDR3 nucleotides are TGTGCCAGCAGTACCGGGACAGGGGGCCGACCCCTCCACTTT. The V call is TRBV6-5, the J call TRBJ1-6; TRBD1 matches 12 bases. Germline CDR1 reads MNHEY; CDR2 reads SVGAGI. The V segment lost 5 bases and the J segment 12 bases; nucleotides outside the gene matches: 5. The CDR3 has 14 residues.

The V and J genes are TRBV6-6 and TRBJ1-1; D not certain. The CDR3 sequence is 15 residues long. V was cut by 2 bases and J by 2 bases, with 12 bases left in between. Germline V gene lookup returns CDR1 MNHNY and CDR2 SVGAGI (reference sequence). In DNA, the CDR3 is TGTGCCAGCAGTTACGGAGGAGCGGGCAACACTGAAGCTTTCTTT. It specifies CASSYGGAGNTEAFF.

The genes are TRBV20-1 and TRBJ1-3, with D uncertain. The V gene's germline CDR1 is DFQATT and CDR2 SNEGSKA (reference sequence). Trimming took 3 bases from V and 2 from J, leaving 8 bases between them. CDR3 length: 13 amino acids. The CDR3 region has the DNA TGCAGTGCTAGTGGTGTAGCTGGAAACACCATATATTTT. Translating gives CSASGVAGNTIYF.

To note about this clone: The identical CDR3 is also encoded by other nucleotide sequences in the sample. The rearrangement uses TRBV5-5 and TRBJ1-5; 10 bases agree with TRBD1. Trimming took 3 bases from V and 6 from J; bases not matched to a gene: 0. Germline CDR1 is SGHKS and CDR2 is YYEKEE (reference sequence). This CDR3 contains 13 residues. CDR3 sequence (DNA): TGTGCCAGCAGCTGGACAGGGGGTCAGCCCCAGCATTTT. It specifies CASSWTGGQPQHF.